This TCR beta chain derives from a study of response to subunit inactivated influenza vaccine. Study observations and caveats: It was the authors' suggestion that each seasonal influenza vaccination recruits few new T cells.

TCRdb reanalysed the RT-PCR reads using MiXCR and keeps one entry per CDR3 protein. The table lists 150,000 to 200,000 distinct CDR3 sequences, roughly 10% of them singletons. Losses at the gene ends were 5 bases for V and 4 bases for J; bases not matched to a gene: 8. Germline values: CDR1 WSHSY, CDR2 SAAADI. CDR3 length equals 15 residues. The sample holds a few counts of this clonotype. Antigen unknown. The chain employs TRBV10-2 and TRBJ2-3; the match to TRBD2 covers 8 bases. The material was CD8+ T cells sorted from PBMCs, obtained around 25 months after vaccination. The source of this sequence is a man aged 50 to 69 who received an inactivated influenza vaccine. The CDR3 sequence is CASSPTGTRADTQYF. CDR3 in DNA: TGCGCCAGCAGTCCGACCGGGACTAGAGCAGATACGCAGTATTTT.